This TCR beta chain originates from a study of blood T cell repertoires in COVID-19. In the study's own analysis: Reference gene primer amplification gave nucleated cell count estimates. Method: immunoSEQ multiplex PCR; TCRdb's copy keeps in-frame clones and lacks some. The V and J calls and the clone size are those of that table, but D and trimming were determined from the DNA. The repertoire holds around 140,000 clones, with 84% as singletons. Trimming removed 5 bases from V and 2 bases from J, with 7 bases in between. CDR3 length equals 12 residues. During active infection, Seattle patients enrolled and were then monitored through disease.

The chain couples TRBV12-3 or TRBV12-4 to TRBJ2-7; D is uncertain. The sequencing input was peripheral blood. The sequence came from a young man with COVID-19, enrolled during active disease. Here the CDR3 reads CASSASAYEQYF. The CDR3 coding sequence is TGTGCCAGCAGTGCTAGTGCCTACGAGCAGTACTTC.